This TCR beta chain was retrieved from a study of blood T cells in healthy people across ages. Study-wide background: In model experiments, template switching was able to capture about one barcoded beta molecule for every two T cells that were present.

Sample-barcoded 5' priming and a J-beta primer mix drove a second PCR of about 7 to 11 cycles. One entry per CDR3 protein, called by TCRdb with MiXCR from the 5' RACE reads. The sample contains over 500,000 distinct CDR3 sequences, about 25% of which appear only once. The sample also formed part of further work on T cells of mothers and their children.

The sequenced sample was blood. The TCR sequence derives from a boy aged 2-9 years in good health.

CDR3 loop: CASSLPHRGRGGYTF. The CDR3 nucleotides are TGTGCCAGCAGCTTACCTCACAGGGGGCGAGGTGGCTACACCTTC. The V and J genes are TRBV7-9 and TRBJ1-2, with 9 nucleotides matching TRBD1. The germline gives CDR1 SEHNR, CDR2 FQNEAQ (reference sequence). The CDR3 runs to 15 residues. Germline trimming cut 2 bases from V and 7 bases from J; bases unmatched to any gene: 8.